The 22 T cell receptor beta chains below come from one sample, sequenced in a study of blood T cell repertoires in COVID-19. Data came from immunoSEQ multiplex PCR; TCRdb stores just in-frame clones and leaves some out. The sample consists of 83,000 or so clones, more than 85% of them appearing once. The sequenced material came from peripheral blood. These receptors originate from an elderly man with active or convalescent COVID-19.

This chain links TRBV3-1 (or the pseudogene TRBV3-2) with TRBJ2-3, with D possibly being TRBD2 (6 bases). V was pared by 0 bases and J by 2 bases, with 12 bases between. The germline gives CDR1 LGHDT, CDR2 YNNKEL (reference sequence). CDR3 length equals 16 residues. CDR3 residues: CASSQDPGGDTDTQYF. The CDR3 DNA reads TGTGCCAGCAGCCAAGATCCAGGCGGGGACACAGATACGCAGTATTTT.

CDR3 DNA sequence: TGCGCCAGCAGCTTGGCAGGGGTGGACTATGGCTACACCTTC. Residues: CASSLAGVDYGYTF. The gene calls are TRBV5-1 and TRBJ1-2; weak D call: TRBD1 (6 bases). Germline loops: CDR1 SGHRS, CDR2 YFSETQ. V lost 0 bases to trimming and J lost 3 bases, with 9 bases between them. The CDR3 is 14 residues long.

V gene TRBV25-1 combines with J gene TRBJ1-1, with D possibly matching TRBD1 (5 bases). With 8 bases removed from V and 11 bases from J, the gap between germline ends came to 18 bases. CDR3 length: 12 residues. The germline V gene encodes CDR1 MGHDK and CDR2 SYGVNS. CDR3 residues: CASSTGGSRAFF. CDR3 sequence (DNA): TGTGCCAGCTCCACCGGGGGGTCGCGCGCTTTCTTT.

The V call is TRBV28, the J call TRBJ1-2; D uncertain. The germline gives CDR1 MDHEN, CDR2 SYDVKM. V was pared by 1 base and J by 8 bases, with 17 bases between. The CDR3 loop spans 15 amino acids. CDR3 nucleotides: TGTGCCAGCAGTTTATACGACAAATCTGTAGGCGGCTACACCTTC. This translates into CASSLYDKSVGGYTF.

CDR3 DNA sequence: TGCGCCAGCAGCTTGGATCCCACTAACTATGGCTACACCTTC. It encodes CASSLDPTNYGYTF. The chain couples TRBV5-1 to TRBJ1-2; no firm D call. V was cut by 0 bases and J by 0 bases, with 6 bases left in between. The CDR3 runs 14 residues. CDR1 and CDR2 (germline): SGHRS, YFSETQ.

The chain carries TRBV6-1 and TRBJ2-1, with 8 positions matching TRBD1. V lost 5 bases to trimming and J lost 5 bases; unmatched junction nucleotides: 8. The CDR3 loop spans 15 amino acids. The germline CDR1 and CDR2 sequences are MNHNS and SASEGT. As DNA, the CDR3 is TGTGCCAGCAGTTTGGACAGGGCAAAGGACAATGAGCAGTTCTTC. This sequence encodes CASSLDRAKDNEQFF.

The rearrangement joins TRBV7-9 to TRBJ2-1; 9 bases line up with TRBD2. Germline loops: CDR1 SEHNR, CDR2 FQNEAQ (reference sequence). V shed 5 bases, J shed 7 bases, and the junction held 3 bases outside the gene matches. CDR3 length equals 13 residues. CDR3 sequence reads: CASSPSGMNEQFF. CDR3 nucleotide sequence: TGTGCCAGCAGCCCTAGCGGGATGAATGAGCAGTTCTTC.

The chain uses TRBV2 and TRBJ2-2, with 11 bases identical to TRBD1. Germline values: CDR1 SNHLY, CDR2 FYNNEI. The CDR3 consists of 18 residues. Unmatched junction bases numbered 10, after V lost 3 bases and J lost 4 bases. The CDR3 spells CASSDRDRGFYGTGELFF. CDR3 coding DNA: TGTGCCAGCAGTGACCGGGACAGGGGGTTCTATGGCACCGGGGAGCTGTTTTTT.

This clone was seen more than once but under ten times. The chain links TRBV11-3 to TRBJ1-6; D not resolved. This CDR3 is built from 16 residues. The germline CDR1 and CDR2 sequences are SGHNT and YENEEA. V was shortened by 2 bases and J by 9 bases, with 17 bases between the two germline ends. CDR3 amino acids: CASSLSFRDKSSPLHF. CDR3 in DNA: TGTGCCAGCAGCTTATCGTTTCGAGACAAAAGTTCACCCCTCCACTTT.

The genes are TRBV6-5 and TRBJ1-2; 9 bases line up with TRBD1. Germline loops: CDR1 MNHEY, CDR2 SVGAGI. The junction had 14 bases not matched to a gene; V was cut back by 10 bases and J by 8 bases. This CDR3 has 14 residues. The CDR3 nucleotides read TGTGCCATCCGTTTGTCGGGACAGGGAGACGGCTACACCTTC. Residues: CAIRLSGQGDGYTF.

This sequence joins TRBV7-9 and TRBJ1-1, with D tentatively TRBD1 (5 bases). The CDR3 has 15 amino acids. The germline CDR1 and CDR2 sequences are SEHNR and FQNEAQ (reference sequence). Trimming took off 1 base at V and 4 bases at J, with 13 bases between the two ends. The chain's CDR3 is CASSLVGVGGTEAFF. The CDR3, as DNA: TGTGCCAGCAGCTTAGTAGGGGTAGGTGGCACTGAAGCTTTCTTT.

This clone was detected once. The rearrangement links TRBV4-1 to TRBJ2-6, with TRBD1 identical over 9 bases. CDR1 and CDR2 from the germline V gene are MGHRA and YSYEKL. Trimming at V came to 4 bases and at J to 1 base, leaving 5 bases not matched to a gene. CDR3 length: 17 residues. The CDR3 is CASSPGQGFSGANVLTF. The CDR3 region has the DNA TGCGCCAGCAGCCCGGGACAGGGTTTTTCTGGGGCCAACGTCCTGACTTTC.

The chain carries TRBV28 and TRBJ1-5; D unresolved. V lost 7 bases to trimming and J lost 4 bases, with 17 bases between them. The CDR3 has 15 residues. Germline V gives CDR1 MDHEN, CDR2 SYDVKM. This CDR3 reads CASTATPQRNQPQHF. The CDR3 coding sequence is TGTGCCAGCACCGCCACCCCCCAGAGGAATCAGCCCCAGCATTTT.

V and J are TRBV27 and TRBJ1-2; TRBD1 agrees at 11 bases. The CDR3 has 17 amino acids. From germline, CDR1 is MNHEY and CDR2 SMNVEV (reference sequence). V gave up 6 bases and J gave up 5 bases; unmatched junction bases: 14. The CDR3 spells CASSPGAGTGGEYGYTF. In DNA, the CDR3 is TGTGCCAGCAGCCCGGGGGCCGGGACAGGGGGAGAATATGGCTACACCTTC.

V gene TRBV7-9 combines with J gene TRBJ2-3; TRBD1 might be the D (7 bases). The CDR3 is 16 amino acids. V lost 4 bases and J 3 bases, leaving 17 bases between the germline ends. The V gene's germline CDR1 is SEHNR and CDR2 FQNEAQ (reference sequence). The CDR3 DNA reads TGTGCCAGCAGCTCCTGGACAGGCGGAGGGACAGATACGCAGTATTTT. Translated, it gives CASSSWTGGGTDTQYF.

DNA of the CDR3: TGTGCCAGCAGCCCTAGGAGGGACACTGAAGCTTTCTTT. It yields the protein CASSPRRDTEAFF. This chain links TRBV9 with TRBJ1-1, with D unclear. This CDR3 has 13 amino acids. The V end lost 4 bases, the J end lost 3 bases, and 10 bases lay between the germline ends. Germline V gene sequence: CDR1 SGDLS, CDR2 YYNGEE.

This clone was recorded once. The chain has TRBV18 and TRBJ1-1; no firm D call. Trimming cost V 3 bases and J 0 bases, with 11 bases left between them. The CDR3 runs to 15 residues. Germline V lookup: CDR1 KGHSH, CDR2 LQKENI. The DNA for the CDR3 is TGTGCCAGCTCACCCCTCGAAACAGTGAACACTGAAGCTTTCTTT. It encodes CASSPLETVNTEAFF.

The chain is built from TRBV18 and TRBJ1-2; D not certain. CDR3 size: 15 residues. Trimming left V 3 bases short and J 1 base short, with 12 bases between. Germline CDR1 KGHSH, CDR2 LQKENI. The CDR3 nucleotides read TGTGCCAGCTCACCCGGCGGCGGCAGTAACTATGGCTACACCTTC. Its translation is CASSPGGGSNYGYTF.

This clone was seen only once. The chain has TRBV29-1 and TRBJ2-1; possible D gene TRBD2, 6 bases. The V end lost 6 bases, the J end lost 14 bases, and 20 bases lay between the germline ends. Germline assignment: CDR1 SQVTM and CDR2 ANQGSEA. CDR3 length equals 12 residues. The DNA for the CDR3 is TGCAGCGTAGAGGGAGGCGGAACAGCGGAGTTCTTC. It yields the protein CSVEGGGTAEFF.

This sequence joins TRBV10-3 and TRBJ1-4, with TRBD1 as a possible D gene (5 bases). The ends were cut back, 6 bases at V and 6 bases at J, with 14 bases in the middle. Germline V gives CDR1 ENHRY, CDR2 SYGVKD. This CDR3 region has 14 residues. The CDR3 nucleotides read TGTGCCATCAGGTCCGGTCGGGGGGATGAAAAACTGTTTTTT. Protein sequence: CAIRSGRGDEKLFF.

This chain connects TRBV2 to TRBJ2-5; possible D gene TRBD2, 6 bases. The ends were cut back, 10 bases at V and 0 bases at J, with 15 bases in the middle. The CDR3 extends over 14 amino acids. The germline CDR1 and CDR2 sequences are SNHLY and FYNNEI. This CDR3 is CATRAGPYQETQYF. CDR3 in DNA: TGTGCCACGCGAGCGGGCCCGTACCAAGAGACCCAGTACTTC.

The rearrangement links TRBV5-5 to TRBJ2-5, with D possibly TRBD2 on 5 matching bases. In germline, CDR1 is SGHKS, CDR2 YYEKEE (reference sequence). CDR3 length equals 16 residues. The ends were cut back, 0 bases at V and 2 bases at J, with 14 bases in the middle. The CDR3 nucleotides read TGTGCCAGCAGCTTGGTGACTTCTAGACTACAAGAGACCCAGTACTTC. It specifies CASSLVTSRLQETQYF.